Reported below is one T cell receptor beta chain. Its antigen is unknown. The CDR3 is 15 residues long. Germline V gene data show CDR1 as SGHRS and CDR2 as YFSETQ. The V gene lost 2 bases and the J gene lost 1 base, with 12 bases spanning the gap. This sample stems from a study of T cell responses to AZD1222 COVID-19 vaccine. The study's findings and limits: Among vaccine-associated CD4 TCRs, coverage spanned spike, with dominance at 160-218 and 743-854.

Sequencing used immunoSEQ multiplex PCR; TCRdb keeps in-frame clones, though not all of them. The profile shows around 120,000 clones, roughly 87% of them singletons. The TCR sequence derives from an adult in good health. This chain connects TRBV5-1 to TRBJ1-1; D call uncertain. The sequencing used peripheral blood, collected on day 0 of AZD1222 vaccination. DNA for the CDR3: TGCGCCAGCAGCTTCTGGCAAGAAGAGAACACTGAAGCTTTCTTT. Translation: CASSFWQEENTEAFF.